This is a list of T cell receptor beta chains from one sample in a study of blood T cell repertoires in COVID-19. Sequenced by immunoSEQ multiplex PCR; TCRdb stores in-frame clones only, minus some. This table has tens of thousands of clones, about 85% appearing once. Sequencing was done on a sample of peripheral blood. The source of these receptors is a human donor in a cohort sampled during active COVID-19. Both conserved end residues are part of each CDR3. Fields, in order: V gene, clone size, CDR3 length, D gene, J gene, CDR3 protein, CDR3 DNA. The D gene is left open where the match is weak. Size is stated for part of the rows, as once, few or many counts, or as a class when the clone is expanded.

TRBV6-2/TRBV6-3,-,16,-,TRBJ2-5,CASSYAARLGRETQYF,TGTGCCAGCAGTTACGCCGCGAGACTAGGACGAGAGACCCAGTACTTC
TRBV28,few,14,-,TRBJ1-1,CASSLPGVNTEAFF,TGTGCCAGCAGCCTGCCGGGTGTAAACACTGAAGCTTTCTTT
TRBV27,-,14,-,TRBJ2-3,CASSFRVRTDTQYF,TGTGCCAGCAGTTTCAGGGTACGCACAGATACGCAGTATTTT
TRBV14,once,16,-,TRBJ2-5,CASSPLGRGRAETQYF,TGTGCCAGCAGCCCCCTCGGGAGGGGGCGCGCAGAGACCCAGTACTTC
TRBV28,-,20,TRBD1,TRBJ1-2,CASSSLITGQGKLWFYGYTF,TGTGCCAGCAGTTCTCTCATAACGGGACAGGGAAAGTTATGGTTCTATGGCTACACCTTC
TRBV6-5,once,12,-,TRBJ1-5,CASSPVNQPQHF,TGTGCCAGCAGCCCGGTGAATCAGCCCCAGCATTTT
TRBV6-5,-,15,-,TRBJ1-6,CASTLRETSNSPLHF,TGTGCCAGCACCCTCCGGGAAACAAGTAATTCACCCCTCCACTTT
TRBV6-5,-,14,-,TRBJ2-3,CASNYPGGADTQYF,TGTGCCAGCAATTACCCCGGCGGGGCCGATACGCAGTATTTT
TRBV28,-,15,-,TRBJ1-5,CASTSGTHGNQPQHF,TGTGCCAGCACCTCCGGGACTCACGGCAATCAGCCCCAGCATTTT
TRBV9,once,15,TRBD2,TRBJ2-1,CASSVALAGVNEQFF,TGTGCCAGCAGCGTAGCACTAGCGGGAGTCAATGAGCAGTTCTTC
TRBV3-1/TRBV3-2,-,16,-,TRBJ2-3,CASSPTGGDYTDTQYF,TGTGCCAGCAGCCCAACTGGCGGAGACTACACAGATACGCAGTATTTT
TRBV5-1,-,15,TRBD2,TRBJ2-1,CASSLLTGGVDEQFF,TGCGCCAGCAGCCTTTTGACGGGAGGGGTTGATGAGCAGTTCTTC
TRBV2,once,14,-,TRBJ2-7,CASSGAPNPHEQYF,TGTGCCAGCAGTGGGGCCCCAAACCCCCACGAGCAGTACTTC
TRBV5-8,-,17,-,TRBJ1-6,CASSLETGSSYNSPLHF,TGTGCCAGCAGCTTGGAAACAGGAAGCTCCTATAATTCACCCCTCCACTTT
TRBV3-1/TRBV3-2,-,16,-,TRBJ2-7,CASSQDGAGSSYEQYF,TGTGCCAGCAGCCAAGATGGCGCAGGTAGCTCCTACGAGCAGTACTTC
TRBV15,-,18,-,TRBJ1-2,CATSRDRGAGLRTYGYTF,TGTGCCACCAGCAGAGATAGAGGGGCGGGGCTTAGGACCTATGGCTACACCTTC
TRBV7-2,-,13,-,TRBJ1-4,CASRKEGYEKLFF,TGTGCCAGCAGGAAAGAGGGATATGAAAAACTGTTTTTT
TRBV12-3/TRBV12-4,-,13,TRBD1,TRBJ2-5,CASSPQGAETQYF,TGTGCCAGCAGCCCACAGGGGGCAGAGACCCAGTACTTC
TRBV7-9,-,14,-,TRBJ1-4,CASSLRAGDEKLFF,TGTGCCAGCAGCCTCCGGGCAGGGGATGAAAAACTGTTTTTT
TRBV11-2,-,13,-,TRBJ2-7,CASSFASSYEQYF,TGTGCCAGCAGCTTTGCGAGCTCCTACGAGCAGTACTTC
TRBV18,-,14,TRBD1,TRBJ2-7,CASSPRTGGGEQYF,TGTGCCAGCTCACCTCGGACAGGGGGTGGTGAGCAGTACTTC
TRBV5-4,once,16,-,TRBJ2-5,CASSSEVQEVAETQYF,TGTGCCAGCAGTTCCGAAGTTCAGGAGGTAGCAGAGACCCAGTACTTC
TRBV19,once,14,-,TRBJ2-7,CASSTQGAVGEQYF,TGTGCCAGTAGTACTCAAGGGGCGGTAGGCGAGCAGTACTTC
TRBV11-3,-,15,TRBD2,TRBJ2-1,CASSRREREVNEQFF,TGTGCCAGCAGCCGGAGGGAGCGGGAGGTCAATGAGCAGTTCTTC
TRBV9,-,13,-,TRBJ1-2,CASSVEERVGYTF,TGTGCCAGCAGCGTAGAGGAACGGGTTGGGTACACCTTC
TRBV4-3,-,16,TRBD2,TRBJ2-2,CASSQGLAENTGELFF,TGCGCCAGCAGCCAGGGACTAGCGGAAAACACCGGGGAGCTGTTTTTT
TRBV7-6,-,13,-,TRBJ1-2,CASSLGEDYGYTF,TGTGCCAGCAGCTTAGGAGAGGACTATGGCTACACCTTC
TRBV7-9,-,15,TRBD1,TRBJ1-4,CASSFPQGSGEKLFF,TGTGCCAGCAGCTTCCCACAGGGGTCCGGTGAAAAACTGTTTTTT
TRBV6-5,-,13,TRBD2,TRBJ2-7,CASLSGTGREQYF,TGTGCCAGCCTTAGCGGGACCGGTCGCGAGCAGTACTTC
TRBV2,many,13,-,TRBJ1-5,CASSAGANQPQHF,TGTGCCAGCAGTGCAGGGGCCAATCAGCCCCAGCATTTT
TRBV6-6,-,12,-,TRBJ2-3,CAIRGYTDTQYF,TGTGCAATAAGAGGGTACACAGATACGCAGTATTTT
TRBV6-5,-,13,-,TRBJ1-1,CASIPRVGTEAFF,TGTGCCAGCATTCCCCGGGTGGGTACTGAAGCTTTCTTT
TRBV15,-,14,TRBD1,TRBJ2-7,CATSRQGASYEQYF,TGTGCCACCAGCCGCCAGGGGGCCTCCTACGAGCAGTACTTC
TRBV25-1,-,14,-,TRBJ1-4,CASSENSGGEKLFF,TGTGCCAGCAGTGAGAATTCGGGGGGTGAAAAACTGTTTTTT
TRBV29-1,-,11,TRBD1,TRBJ2-2,CSVYRGGELFF,TGCAGCGTTTACAGGGGCGGGGAGCTGTTTTTT
TRBV5-1,-,14,-,TRBJ2-1,CASSFATGYNEQFF,TGCGCCAGCAGCTTCGCCACAGGGTACAATGAGCAGTTCTTC
TRBV19,once,17,-,TRBJ2-1,CASSIASLAPFYNEQFF,TGTGCCAGTAGTATAGCGTCCCTAGCCCCTTTCTACAATGAGCAGTTCTTC
TRBV5-5,-,13,TRBD1,TRBJ1-5,CASNNDRDQPQHF,TGTGCCAGCAACAACGACAGGGACCAGCCCCAGCATTTT
TRBV9,-,15,TRBD2,TRBJ2-3,CASSVGRTGGDTQYF,TGTGCCAGCAGCGTAGGGAGAACGGGAGGAGATACGCAGTATTTT
TRBV28,-,12,-,TRBJ1-2,CASSLDKYGYTF,TGTGCCAGCAGTTTGGACAAATATGGCTACACCTTC
TRBV28,-,14,TRBD1,TRBJ2-7,CASSGGGQGDEQYF,TGTGCCAGCAGTGGCGGCGGACAGGGGGACGAGCAGTACTTC
TRBV30,once,15,-,TRBJ1-5,CAWSFADSSNQPQHF,TGTGCCTGGAGTTTCGCCGACAGTAGCAATCAGCCCCAGCATTTT
TRBV5-1,-,15,TRBD2,TRBJ2-3,CASSRWTSGTDTQYF,TGCGCCAGCAGCCGATGGACTAGCGGCACAGATACGCAGTATTTT
TRBV18,-,15,-,TRBJ1-1,CASSGLGALNTEAFF,TGTGCCAGCTCAGGTTTAGGGGCCCTGAACACTGAAGCTTTCTTT
TRBV7-9,-,14,TRBD1,TRBJ2-7,CASSPQQGAGEQYF,TGTGCCAGCAGCCCTCAACAGGGGGCAGGAGAGCAGTACTTC
TRBV4-2,few,16,TRBD1,TRBJ2-1,CASSHPDRGFDNEQFF,TGTGCCAGCAGCCACCCCGACAGGGGCTTCGACAATGAGCAGTTCTTC
TRBV6-5,-,15,-,TRBJ1-2,CASSTPEAGVYGYTF,TGTGCCAGCAGTACCCCCGAGGCGGGCGTTTATGGCTACACCTTC
TRBV6-5,once,13,-,TRBJ1-1,CASSYPGVAEAFF,TGTGCCAGCAGTTATCCGGGGGTCGCCGAAGCTTTCTTT
TRBV5-4,-,15,TRBD2,TRBJ2-7,CASSSGLAGAYEQYF,TGTGCCAGCAGCTCCGGACTAGCGGGAGCATACGAGCAGTACTTC
TRBV10-3,-,15,-,TRBJ1-2,CAISENSGQLGGYTF,TGTGCCATCAGTGAAAATAGTGGGCAGTTAGGTGGCTACACCTTC
TRBV7-8,few,16,TRBD1,TRBJ1-4,CASSRNRGRENEKLFF,TGTGCCAGCAGCCGAAACAGGGGGAGGGAAAATGAAAAACTGTTTTTT
TRBV2,few,14,-,TRBJ2-5,CASSRRRAGETQYF,TGTGCCAGCTCGAGACGCAGGGCTGGGGAGACCCAGTACTTC
TRBV19,-,15,TRBD1,TRBJ2-3,CASLSRDRGLDTQYF,TGTGCCAGTCTTTCCCGGGACAGGGGGCTGGATACGCAGTATTTT
TRBV28,-,16,-,TRBJ2-2,CASKSPQGLYTGELFF,TGTGCCAGCAAATCACCGCAGGGGCTCTACACCGGGGAGCTGTTTTTT
TRBV29-1,-,14,-,TRBJ2-1,CSVVQGGSYNEQFF,TGCAGCGTTGTACAGGGGGGGTCCTACAATGAGCAGTTCTTC
TRBV12-3/TRBV12-4,once,13,TRBD1,TRBJ1-2,CASRLGQGHGYTF,TGTGCCAGCAGGTTGGGACAGGGGCATGGCTACACCTTC
TRBV18,-,16,TRBD1,TRBJ1-2,CASSPLPGQGEDGYTF,TGTGCCAGCTCACCCCTTCCGGGACAGGGGGAGGATGGCTACACCTTC